The sequence of this T cell receptor (beta chain) was determined in a study of blood T cells in healthy people across ages. Whole-study results and caveats: Diversity of TCR beta per million T cells declined in a roughly linear way with age.

A second PCR of about 6 to 12 cycles used a sample-barcoded 5' primer and a J-beta primer mix. TCRdb fed the 5' RACE reads into MiXCR, producing one record per CDR3 protein. The repertoire holds 1.5 million to 2 million distinct CDR3 sequences, with 40% to 55% as singletons. Each sample gave at least 7 million isolated PBMCs. A word on this clonotype: The antigen remains unidentified.

The sequenced sample was blood. The clonotype was recovered from a middle-aged woman in good health.

CDR3 bases: TGTGCCAGCAACCCTTCGGGCCCGAGGGCCTATGGCTACACCTTC. Protein sequence: CASNPSGPRAYGYTF. This rearrangement joins TRBV7-2 to TRBJ1-2, with no clear D. V shed 7 bases and J shed 4 bases, with 19 bases lying between them. From germline, CDR1 is SGHTA and CDR2 FQGNSA. The length of the CDR3 is 15 residues.